This entry describes one T cell receptor (beta chain). Its antigen remains unidentified. The CDR3 loop spans 15 amino acids. The germline V gene encodes CDR1 GTSNPN and CDR2 SVGIG (reference sequence). Each sample's input was 250 ng genomic DNA, about 38,000 genome equivalents. The sample originates from a study of T cell clusters in autoimmune cytopenias. Study observations and caveats: TRB repertoire shifts in secondary cytopenia and chronic lymphocytic leukemia mostly reflected lymphoma, not autoimmunity. The T cell clusters were defined only in silico, without experimental functional validation.

TRB rearrangements were amplified by touch-down multiplex PCR with mixed TRB-A/B primers. For each CDR3 protein, TCRdb gives one entry from its re-call of the multiplex PCR reads, without DNA. Recorded for this sample: roughly 6,700 distinct CDR3 sequences. This sample also belongs to another study, concerning T cell repertoires in aging, cancer and after chemotherapy. As that report states: Repeat sampling of healthy donors over several months to years showed clear clonal overlap. Age-matched healthy donors had significantly more diverse, less clonal blood TCR repertoires than untreated cancer patients.

The chain employs TRBV30 and TRBJ2-4; TCRdb calls TRBD2, which cannot be checked without DNA. Sample: peripheral blood. The origin of this receptor is a human donor in good health. CDR3 region: CAWQRERGAKNIQYF.